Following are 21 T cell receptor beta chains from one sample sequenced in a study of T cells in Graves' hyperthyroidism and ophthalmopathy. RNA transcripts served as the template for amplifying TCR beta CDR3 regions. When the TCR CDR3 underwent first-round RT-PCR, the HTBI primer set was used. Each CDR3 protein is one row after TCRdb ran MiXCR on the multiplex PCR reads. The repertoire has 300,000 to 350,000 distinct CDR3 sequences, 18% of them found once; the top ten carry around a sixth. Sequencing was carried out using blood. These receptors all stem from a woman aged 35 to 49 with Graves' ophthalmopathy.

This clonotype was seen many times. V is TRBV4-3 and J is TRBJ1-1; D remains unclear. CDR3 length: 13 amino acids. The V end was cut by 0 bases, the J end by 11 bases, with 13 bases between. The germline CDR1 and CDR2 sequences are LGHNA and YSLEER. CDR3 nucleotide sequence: TGCGCCAGCAGCCAAGAAAAAGGGAGCACGGCTTTCTTT. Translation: CASSQEKGSTAFF.

CDR3 bases: TGTGCCAGCAGTTTACAGGGGGCATACTACGAGCAGTACTTC. It translates to CASSLQGAYYEQYF. The chain joins TRBV12-3 or TRBV12-4 to TRBJ2-7; 8 positions agree with TRBD1. The CDR3 consists of 14 residues. V lost 2 bases to trimming and J lost 3 bases; unmatched junction nucleotides: 3.

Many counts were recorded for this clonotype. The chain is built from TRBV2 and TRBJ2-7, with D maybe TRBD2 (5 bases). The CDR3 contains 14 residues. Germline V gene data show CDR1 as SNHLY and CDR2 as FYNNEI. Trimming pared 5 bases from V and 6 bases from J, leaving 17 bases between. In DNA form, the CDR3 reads TGTGCCAGCAGTTTAGCGAGAGCGGTGACCGAGCAGTACTTC. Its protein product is CASSLARAVTEQYF. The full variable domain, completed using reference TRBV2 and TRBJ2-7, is EPEVTQTPSHQVTQMGQEVILRCVPISNHLYFYWYRQILGQKVEFLVSFYNNEISEKSEIFDDQFSVERPDGSNFTLKIRSTKLEDSAMYFCASSLARAVTEQYFGPGTRLTVT.

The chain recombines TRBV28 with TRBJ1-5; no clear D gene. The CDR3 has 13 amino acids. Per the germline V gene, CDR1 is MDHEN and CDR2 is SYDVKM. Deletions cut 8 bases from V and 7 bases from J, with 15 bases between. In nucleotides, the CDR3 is TGTGCCAGCGTGGCCCTAAAACGGCAGCCCCAGCATTTT. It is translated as CASVALKRQPQHF.

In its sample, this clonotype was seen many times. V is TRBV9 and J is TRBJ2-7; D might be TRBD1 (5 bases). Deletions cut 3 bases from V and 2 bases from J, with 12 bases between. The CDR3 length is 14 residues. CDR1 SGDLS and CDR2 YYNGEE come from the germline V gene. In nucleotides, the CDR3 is TGTGCCAGCAGCGGAACGGACACAACCTACGAGCAGTACTTC. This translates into CASSGTDTTYEQYF.

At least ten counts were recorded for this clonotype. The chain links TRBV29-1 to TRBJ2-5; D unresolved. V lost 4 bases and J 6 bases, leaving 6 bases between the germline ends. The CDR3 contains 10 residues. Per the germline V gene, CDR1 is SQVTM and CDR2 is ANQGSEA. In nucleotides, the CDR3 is TGCAGCGTTGGTGTCCAGACCCAGTACTTC. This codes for CSVGVQTQYF.

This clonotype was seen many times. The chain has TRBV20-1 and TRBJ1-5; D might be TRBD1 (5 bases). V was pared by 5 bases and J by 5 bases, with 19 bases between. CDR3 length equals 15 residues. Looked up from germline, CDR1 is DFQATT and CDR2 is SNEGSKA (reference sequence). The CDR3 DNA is TGCAGTGCTTCGCCGGTGGGGGGTCGGGATCAGCCCCAGCATTTT. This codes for CSASPVGGRDQPQHF.

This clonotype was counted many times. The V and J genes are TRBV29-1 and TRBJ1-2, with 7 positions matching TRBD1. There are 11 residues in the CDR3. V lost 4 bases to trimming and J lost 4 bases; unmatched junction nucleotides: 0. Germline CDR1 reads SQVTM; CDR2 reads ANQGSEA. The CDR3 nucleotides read TGCAGCGTTGGGGACAGCTATGGCTACACCTTC. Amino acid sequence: CSVGDSYGYTF.

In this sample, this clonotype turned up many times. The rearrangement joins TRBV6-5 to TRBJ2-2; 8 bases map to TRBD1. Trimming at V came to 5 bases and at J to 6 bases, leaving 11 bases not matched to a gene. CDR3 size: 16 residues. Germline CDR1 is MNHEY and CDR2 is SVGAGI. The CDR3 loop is CASSLIQGAIPGELFF. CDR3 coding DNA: TGTGCCAGCAGTCTCATCCAGGGGGCGATCCCCGGGGAGCTGTTTTTT.

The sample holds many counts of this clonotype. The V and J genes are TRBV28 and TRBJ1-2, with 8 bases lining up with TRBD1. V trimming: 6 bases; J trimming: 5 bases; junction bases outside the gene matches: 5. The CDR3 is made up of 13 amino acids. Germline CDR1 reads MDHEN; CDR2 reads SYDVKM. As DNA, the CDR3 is TGTGCCAGCAGGCCAGGGGGCCTATATGGCTACACCTTC. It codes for CASRPGGLYGYTF.

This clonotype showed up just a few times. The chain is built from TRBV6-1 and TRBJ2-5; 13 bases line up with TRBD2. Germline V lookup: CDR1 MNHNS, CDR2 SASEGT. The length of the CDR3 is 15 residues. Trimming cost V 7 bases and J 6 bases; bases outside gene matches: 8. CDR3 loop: CASKALAGGNKTQYF. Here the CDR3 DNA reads TGTGCCAGCAAAGCACTAGCGGGAGGGAACAAGACCCAGTACTTC.

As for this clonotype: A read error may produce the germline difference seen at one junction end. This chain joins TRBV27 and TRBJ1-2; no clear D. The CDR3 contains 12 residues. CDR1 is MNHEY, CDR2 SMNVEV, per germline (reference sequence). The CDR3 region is CASTGVNYGYIF. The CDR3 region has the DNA TGTGCCAGCACAGGCGTGAACTATGGCTACATCTTC.

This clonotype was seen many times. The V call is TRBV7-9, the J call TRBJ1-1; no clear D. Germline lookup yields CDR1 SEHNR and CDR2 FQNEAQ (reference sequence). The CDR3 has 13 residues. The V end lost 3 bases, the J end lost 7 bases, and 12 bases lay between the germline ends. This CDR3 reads CASSFWGNGEAFF. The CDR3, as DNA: TGTGCCAGCAGCTTTTGGGGTAACGGTGAAGCTTTCTTT. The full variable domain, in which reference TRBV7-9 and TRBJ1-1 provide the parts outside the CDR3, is DTGVSQNPRHKITKRGQNVTFRCDPISEHNRLYWYRQTLGQGPEFLTYFQNEAQLEKSRLLSDRFSAERPKGSFSTLEIQRTEQGDSAMYLCASSFWGNGEAFFGQGTRLTVV.

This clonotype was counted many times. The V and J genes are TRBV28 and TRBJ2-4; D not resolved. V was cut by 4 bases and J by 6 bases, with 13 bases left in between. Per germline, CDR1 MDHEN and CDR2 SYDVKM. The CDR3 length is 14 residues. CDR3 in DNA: TGTGCCAGCAGTTCCGGCCTCTGGGTAAACATTCAGTACTTC. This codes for CASSSGLWVNIQYF.

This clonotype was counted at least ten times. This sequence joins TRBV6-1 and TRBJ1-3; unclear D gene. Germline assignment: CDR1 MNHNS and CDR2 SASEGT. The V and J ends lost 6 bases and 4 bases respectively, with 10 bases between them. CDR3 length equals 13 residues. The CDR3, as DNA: TGTGCCAGCAGAAACCCCATCGGAAACACCATATATTTT. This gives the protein CASRNPIGNTIYF.

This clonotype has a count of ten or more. CDR3 in amino acids: CASSSGTDPREQYF. CDR3 DNA sequence: TGTGCCAGCAGCTCGGGGACAGATCCCCGCGAGCAGTACTTC. The gene calls are TRBV11-2 and TRBJ2-7, with TRBD1 matching 7 bases. This CDR3 is 14 amino acids long. Germline V lookup: CDR1 SGHAT, CDR2 FQNNGV. Losses at the gene ends were 4 bases for V and 6 bases for J; bases not matched to a gene: 9.

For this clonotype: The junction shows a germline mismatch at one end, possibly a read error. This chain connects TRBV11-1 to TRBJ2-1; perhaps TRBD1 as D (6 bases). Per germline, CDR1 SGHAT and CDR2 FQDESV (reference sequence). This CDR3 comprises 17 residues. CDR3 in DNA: TGTGCCAACGAGCCTGATACAGGGTCGGGCTCCTACAATGAGAAGTTCTTC. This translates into CANEPDTGSGSYNEKFF. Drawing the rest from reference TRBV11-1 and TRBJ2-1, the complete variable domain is EAEVAQSPRYKITEKSQAVAFWCDPISGHATLYWYRQILGQGPELLVQFQDESVVDDSQLPKDRFSAERLKGVDSTLKIQPAELGDSAMYLCANEPDTGSGSYNEKFFGPGTRLTVL.

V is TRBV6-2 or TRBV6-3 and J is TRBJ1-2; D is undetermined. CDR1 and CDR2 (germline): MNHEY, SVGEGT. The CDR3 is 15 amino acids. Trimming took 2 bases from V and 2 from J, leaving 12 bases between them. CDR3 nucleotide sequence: TGTGCCAGCAGTTACGGACCGGACGGGAACTATGGCTACACCTTC. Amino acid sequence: CASSYGPDGNYGYTF.

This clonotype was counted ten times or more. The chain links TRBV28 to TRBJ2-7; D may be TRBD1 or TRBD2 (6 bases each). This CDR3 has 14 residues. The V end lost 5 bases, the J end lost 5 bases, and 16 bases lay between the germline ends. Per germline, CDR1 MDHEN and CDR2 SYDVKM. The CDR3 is CASSLRQGRNEQYF. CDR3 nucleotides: TGTGCCAGCAGTCTCCGGCAGGGGAGGAACGAGCAGTACTTC.

CDR3 sequence: CSASKGQGDTEAFF. DNA for the CDR3: TGCAGTGCTAGTAAGGGACAGGGGGACACTGAAGCTTTCTTT. This chain links TRBV20-1 with TRBJ1-1, with TRBD1 matching 11 bases. This CDR3 is built from 14 residues. The germline CDR1 and CDR2 sequences are DFQATT and SNEGSKA (reference sequence). V gave up 3 bases and J gave up 3 bases; unmatched junction bases: 3.

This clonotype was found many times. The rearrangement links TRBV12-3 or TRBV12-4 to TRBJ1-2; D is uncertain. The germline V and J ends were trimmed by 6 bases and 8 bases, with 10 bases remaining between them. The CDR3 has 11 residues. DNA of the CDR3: TGTGCCAGCAGCCGAAACAAGGGCTACACCTTC. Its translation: CASSRNKGYTF.